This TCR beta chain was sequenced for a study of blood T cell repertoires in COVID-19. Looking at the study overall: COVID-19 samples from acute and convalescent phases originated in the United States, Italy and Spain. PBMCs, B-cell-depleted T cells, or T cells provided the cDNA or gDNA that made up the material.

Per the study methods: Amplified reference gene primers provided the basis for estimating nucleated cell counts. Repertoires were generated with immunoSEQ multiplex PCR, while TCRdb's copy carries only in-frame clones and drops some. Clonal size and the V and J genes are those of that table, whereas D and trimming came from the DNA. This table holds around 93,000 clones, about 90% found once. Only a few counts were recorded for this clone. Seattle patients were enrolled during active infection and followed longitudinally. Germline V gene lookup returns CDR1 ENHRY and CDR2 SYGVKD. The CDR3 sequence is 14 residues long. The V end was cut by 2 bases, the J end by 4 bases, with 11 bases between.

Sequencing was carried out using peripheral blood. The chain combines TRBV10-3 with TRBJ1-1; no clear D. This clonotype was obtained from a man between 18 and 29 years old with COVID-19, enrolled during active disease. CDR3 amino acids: CAISEVGVSTEAFF. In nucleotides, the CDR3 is TGTGCCATCAGTGAGGTCGGGGTTTCCACTGAAGCTTTCTTT.